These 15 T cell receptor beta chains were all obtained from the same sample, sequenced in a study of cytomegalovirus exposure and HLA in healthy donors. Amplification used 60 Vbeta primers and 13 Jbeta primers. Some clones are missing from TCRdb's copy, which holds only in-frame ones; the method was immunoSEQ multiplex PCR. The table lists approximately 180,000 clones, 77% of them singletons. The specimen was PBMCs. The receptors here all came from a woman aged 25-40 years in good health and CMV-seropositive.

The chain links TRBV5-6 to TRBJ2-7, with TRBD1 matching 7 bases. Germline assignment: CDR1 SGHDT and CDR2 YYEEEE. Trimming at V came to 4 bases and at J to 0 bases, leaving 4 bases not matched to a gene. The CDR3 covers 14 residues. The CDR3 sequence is CASSHGTASYEQYF. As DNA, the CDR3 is TGTGCCAGCAGCCACGGGACAGCCTCCTACGAGCAGTACTTC.

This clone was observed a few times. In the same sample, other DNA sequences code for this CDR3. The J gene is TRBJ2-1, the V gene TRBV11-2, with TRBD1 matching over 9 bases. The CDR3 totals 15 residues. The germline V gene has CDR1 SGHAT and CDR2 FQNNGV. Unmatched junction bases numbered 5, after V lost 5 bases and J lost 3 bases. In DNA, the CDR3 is TGTGCCAGCAGCCGTACAGGGGGCAGCTACAATGAGCAGTTCTTC. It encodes CASSRTGGSYNEQFF. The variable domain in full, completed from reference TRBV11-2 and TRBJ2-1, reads EAGVAQSPRYKIIEKRQSVAFWCNPISGHATLYWYQQILGQGPKLLIQFQNNGVVDDSQLPKDRFSAERLKGVDSTLKIQPAKLEDSAVYLCASSRTGGSYNEQFFGPGTRLTVL.

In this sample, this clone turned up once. Here the CDR3 reads CAISEGPGVAYEQYF. DNA for the CDR3: TGTGCCATCAGTGAAGGTCCGGGGGTCGCGTACGAGCAGTACTTC. V and J are TRBV10-3 and TRBJ2-7, with D maybe TRBD2 (6 bases). Trimming left V 3 bases short and J 4 bases short, with 16 bases between. The germline gives CDR1 ENHRY, CDR2 SYGVKD. CDR3 length equals 15 residues.

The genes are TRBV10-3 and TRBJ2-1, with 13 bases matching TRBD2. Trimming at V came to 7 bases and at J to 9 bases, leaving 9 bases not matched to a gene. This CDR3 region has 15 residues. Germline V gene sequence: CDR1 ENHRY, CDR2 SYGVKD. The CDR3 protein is CAITGLAGAGGEQFF. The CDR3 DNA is TGTGCCATCACCGGACTAGCGGGAGCGGGGGGTGAGCAGTTCTTC.

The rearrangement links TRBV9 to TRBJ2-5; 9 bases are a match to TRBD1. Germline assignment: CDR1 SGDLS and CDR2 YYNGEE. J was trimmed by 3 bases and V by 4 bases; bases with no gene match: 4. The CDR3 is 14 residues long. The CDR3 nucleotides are TGTGCCAGCAGCCCTCGGACAGGGGAAGAGACCCAGTACTTC. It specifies CASSPRTGEETQYF.

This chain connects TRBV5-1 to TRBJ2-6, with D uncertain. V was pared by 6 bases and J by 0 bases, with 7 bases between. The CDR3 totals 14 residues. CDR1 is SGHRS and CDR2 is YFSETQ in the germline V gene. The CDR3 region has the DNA TGCGCCAGCAATGCTAACTCTGGGGCCAACGTCCTGACTTTC. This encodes CASNANSGANVLTF. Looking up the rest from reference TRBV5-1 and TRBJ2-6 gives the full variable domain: KAGVTQTPRYLIKTRGQQVTLSCSPISGHRSVSWYQQTPGQGLQFLFEYFSETQRNKGNFPGRFSGRQFSNSRSEMNVSTLELGDSALYLCASNANSGANVLTFGAGSRLTVL.

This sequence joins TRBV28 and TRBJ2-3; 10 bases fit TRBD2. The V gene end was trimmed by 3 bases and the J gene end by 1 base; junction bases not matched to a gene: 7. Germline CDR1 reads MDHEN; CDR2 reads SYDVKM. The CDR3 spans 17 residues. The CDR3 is CASSFSWLAGGTDTQYF. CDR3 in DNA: TGTGCCAGCAGTTTCTCATGGCTAGCGGGGGGCACAGATACGCAGTATTTT.

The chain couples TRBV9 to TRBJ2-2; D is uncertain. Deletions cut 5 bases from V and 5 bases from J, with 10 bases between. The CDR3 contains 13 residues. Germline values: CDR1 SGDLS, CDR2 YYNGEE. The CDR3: CASRAPRTGELFF. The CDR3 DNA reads TGTGCCAGCAGGGCACCGAGGACCGGGGAGCTGTTTTTT.

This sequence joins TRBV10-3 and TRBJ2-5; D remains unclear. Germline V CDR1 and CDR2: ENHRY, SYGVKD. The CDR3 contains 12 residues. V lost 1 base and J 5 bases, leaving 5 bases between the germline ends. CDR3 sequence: CAISEYKETQYF. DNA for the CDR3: TGTGCCATCAGTGAGTACAAGGAGACCCAGTACTTC.

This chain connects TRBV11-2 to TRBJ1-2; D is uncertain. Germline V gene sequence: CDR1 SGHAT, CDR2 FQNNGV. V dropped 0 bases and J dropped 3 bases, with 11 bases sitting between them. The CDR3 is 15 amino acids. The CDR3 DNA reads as TGTGCCAGCAGCTTAGAGCTGGCGAGGGACTATGGCTACACCTTC. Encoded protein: CASSLELARDYGYTF.

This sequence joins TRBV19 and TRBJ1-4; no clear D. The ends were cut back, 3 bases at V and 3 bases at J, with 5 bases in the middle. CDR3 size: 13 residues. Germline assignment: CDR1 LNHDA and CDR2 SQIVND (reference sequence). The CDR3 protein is CASSIVSNEKLFF. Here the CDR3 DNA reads TGTGCCAGTAGTATCGTTTCTAATGAAAAACTGTTTTTT.

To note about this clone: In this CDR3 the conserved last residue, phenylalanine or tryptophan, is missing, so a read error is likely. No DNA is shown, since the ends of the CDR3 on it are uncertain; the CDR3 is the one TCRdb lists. CDR3 sequence: CTSSPDRES. The genes are TRBV1 and TRBJ1-2; TRBD1 was called by the table and not checked on the DNA. TRBV1 is marked as a pseudogene. The CDR3 totals 9 residues, both ends included.

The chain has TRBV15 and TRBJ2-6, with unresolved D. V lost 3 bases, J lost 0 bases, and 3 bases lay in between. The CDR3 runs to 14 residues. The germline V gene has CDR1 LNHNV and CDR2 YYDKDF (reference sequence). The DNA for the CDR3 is TGTGCCACCAGCAGCTACTCTGGGGCCAACGTCCTGACTTTC. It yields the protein CATSSYSGANVLTF.

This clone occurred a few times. Here the CDR3 reads CAWSTRQGGPDTQYF. CDR3 bases: TGTGCCTGGAGCACCAGACAGGGGGGCCCAGATACGCAGTATTTT. The chain joins TRBV30 to TRBJ2-3; 9 positions match TRBD1. Germline CDR1 GTSNPN, CDR2 SVGIG (reference sequence). V lost 3 bases and J lost 4; bases outside the gene matches: 8. CDR3 length equals 15 residues.

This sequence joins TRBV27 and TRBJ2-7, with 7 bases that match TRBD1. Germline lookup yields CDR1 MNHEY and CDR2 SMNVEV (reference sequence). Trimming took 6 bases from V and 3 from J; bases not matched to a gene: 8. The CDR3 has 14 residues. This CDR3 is CASSPRTGFYEQYF. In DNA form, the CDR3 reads TGTGCCAGCAGCCCCCGGACAGGATTCTACGAGCAGTACTTC.